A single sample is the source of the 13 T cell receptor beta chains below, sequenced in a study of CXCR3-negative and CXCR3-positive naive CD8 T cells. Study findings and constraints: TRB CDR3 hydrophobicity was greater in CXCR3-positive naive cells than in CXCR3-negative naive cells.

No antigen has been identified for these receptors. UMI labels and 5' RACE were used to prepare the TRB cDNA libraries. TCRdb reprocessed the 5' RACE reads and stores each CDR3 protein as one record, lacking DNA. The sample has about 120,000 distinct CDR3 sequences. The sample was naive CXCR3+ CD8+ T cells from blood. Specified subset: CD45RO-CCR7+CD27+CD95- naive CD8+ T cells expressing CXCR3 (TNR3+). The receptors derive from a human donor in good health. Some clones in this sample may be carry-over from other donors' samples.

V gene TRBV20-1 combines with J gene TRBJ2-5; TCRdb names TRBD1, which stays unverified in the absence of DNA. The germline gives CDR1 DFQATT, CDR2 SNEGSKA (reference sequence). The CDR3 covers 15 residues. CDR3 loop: CSARDGEGVRETQYF.

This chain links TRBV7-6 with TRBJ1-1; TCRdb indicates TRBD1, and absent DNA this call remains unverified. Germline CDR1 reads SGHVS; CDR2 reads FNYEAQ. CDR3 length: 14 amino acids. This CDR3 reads CASSLGGGWPEAFF.

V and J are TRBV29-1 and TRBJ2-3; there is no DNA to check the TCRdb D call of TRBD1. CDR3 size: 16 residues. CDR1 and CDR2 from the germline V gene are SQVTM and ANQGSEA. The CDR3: CSVESGATSVTDTQYF.

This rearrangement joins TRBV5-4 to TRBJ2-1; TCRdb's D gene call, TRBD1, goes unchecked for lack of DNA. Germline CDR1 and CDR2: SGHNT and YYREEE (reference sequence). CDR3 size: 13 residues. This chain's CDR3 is CASTSSRGNEQFF.

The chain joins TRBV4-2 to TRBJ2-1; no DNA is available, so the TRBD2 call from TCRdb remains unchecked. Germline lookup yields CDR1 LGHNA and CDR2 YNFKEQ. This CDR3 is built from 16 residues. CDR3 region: CASSQDILFGEGEQFF.

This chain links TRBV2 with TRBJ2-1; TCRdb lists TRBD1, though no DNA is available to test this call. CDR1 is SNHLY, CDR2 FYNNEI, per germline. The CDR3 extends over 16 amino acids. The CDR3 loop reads CASSYVGTGYRNEQFF.

The CDR3 reads CSVRATDTQYF. The chain couples TRBV29-1 to TRBJ2-3. The germline V gene has CDR1 SQVTM and CDR2 ANQGSEA. The CDR3 contains 11 residues.

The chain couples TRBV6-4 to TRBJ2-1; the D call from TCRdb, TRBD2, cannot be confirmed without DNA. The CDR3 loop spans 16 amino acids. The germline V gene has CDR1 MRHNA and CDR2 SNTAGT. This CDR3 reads CASSEYGTSGDNEQFF.

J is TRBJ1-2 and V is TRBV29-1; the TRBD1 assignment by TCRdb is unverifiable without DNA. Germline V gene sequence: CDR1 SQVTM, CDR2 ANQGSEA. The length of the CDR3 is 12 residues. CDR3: CSVETGAYGYTF.

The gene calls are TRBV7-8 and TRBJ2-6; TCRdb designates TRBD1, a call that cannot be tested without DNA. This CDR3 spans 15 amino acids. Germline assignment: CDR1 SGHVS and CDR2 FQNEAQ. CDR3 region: CASGLSWAGANVLTF.

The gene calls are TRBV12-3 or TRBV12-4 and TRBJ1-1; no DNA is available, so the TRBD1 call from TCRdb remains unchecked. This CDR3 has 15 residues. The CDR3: CASITTGNENTEAFF.

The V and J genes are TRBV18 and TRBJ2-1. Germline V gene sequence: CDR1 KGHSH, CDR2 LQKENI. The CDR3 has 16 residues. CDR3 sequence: CASSPEDRGSYNEQFF.

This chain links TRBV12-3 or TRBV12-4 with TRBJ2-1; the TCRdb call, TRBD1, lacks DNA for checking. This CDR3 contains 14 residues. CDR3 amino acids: CASKRTGGHNEQFF.